Below, one TCR beta chain is given with its context. Its matching antigen is unknown. Regarding time point: week 47, end of study. Vaccine doses each comprised 300 ug of mutant IDH1 20-mer peptide, with topical imiquimod. The sample belongs to a study of a mutant IDH1 vaccine in newly diagnosed glioma. V was cut by 4 bases and J by 5 bases, with 21 bases left in between. CDR3 length: 16 residues. Germline V lookup: CDR1 SGHRS, CDR2 YFSETQ. Sequencing used immunoSEQ multiplex PCR; TCRdb keeps in-frame clones, though not all of them. The sample has tens of thousands of clones; about three quarters are singletons.

The clonotype was recovered from a woman aged 40 to 50 with glioma. Some clones in this sample may be carry-over from other donors' samples. The chain employs TRBV5-1 and TRBJ2-5, with TRBD2 as a possible D gene (6 bases). The source material was PBMCs, sampled from a glioma patient whose treatment included an IDH1 peptide vaccine. The CDR3 is CASSGLAGSGGETQYF. The CDR3 bases are TGCGCCAGCAGCGGCCTTGCGGGGTCTGGTGGGGAGACCCAGTACTTC.